This T cell receptor (beta chain) was observed in a study of blood T cells in healthy people across ages. Findings of the study overall: The lack of PBMC sorting stopped any conclusive naive versus antigen-experienced comparison.

Worth noting for this clonotype: Its antigen remains unidentified.

The J segment lost 13 bases and the V segment lost 4 bases, leaving 12 bases of the junction unmatched. The CDR3 is 14 amino acids. Germline V gives CDR1 SEHNR, CDR2 FQNEAQ (reference sequence). The authors ran a second PCR of about 6 to 11 cycles using a sample-barcoded 5' primer and a J-beta primer mix. Every molecule of cDNA carried a tag from a template-switch adaptor with 12 random nucleotides. TCRdb passed the 5' RACE reads through MiXCR, listing each CDR3 protein once. The sample gives 1 million to 1.2 million distinct CDR3 sequences, 30% to 40% of which show up once; about an eighth is in the top ten.

The specimen was blood. The receptor comes from a man aged 18 to 29 in good health. The V and J genes are TRBV7-9 and TRBJ1-4; 7 positions agree with TRBD1. DNA for the CDR3: TGTGCCAGCAGCTCAGGGGACAGAGGTTTAGTACTGTTTTTT. Translated: CASSSGDRGLVLFF.